The present T cell receptor beta chain was sequenced within a study of post-analysis software for immune sequencing data. Comments on this clonotype: No antigen is known for it.

TCR beta cDNA libraries included unique molecular identifiers. One entry per CDR3 protein, called by TCRdb with MiXCR from the PCR reads. The sample carries about 820,000 distinct CDR3 sequences, roughly 58% recorded once. The CDR3 contains 19 residues. Germline CDR1 is SGHRS and CDR2 is YFSETQ. V dropped 0 bases and J dropped 3 bases, with 25 bases sitting between them. Findings and limits, study-wide: Elevated frequency relative to controls characterized 4 or 5 TRBV segments in patients, TRBV5-6, TRBV5-1 and TRBV20-1 among them.

The chain combines TRBV5-1 with TRBJ2-7, with D unresolved. The TCR was taken from a girl between 10 and 17 years old with multiple sclerosis. Sequences were obtained from blood. The DNA of the CDR3 is TGCGCCAGCAGCTTGGGATTGTATTCAAGTAAACATGAAGACTACGAGCAGTACTTC. Translated: CASSLGLYSSKHEDYEQYF.